Below, one T cell receptor beta chain is given with its context. Its recognized antigen is unknown. Being one base from a much bigger clone, this may be a read error. Preparation of the library involved multiplex PCR. TCRdb records Illumina HiSeq 4000 as the sequencer. TCR beta libraries were built with iRepertoire HTBI primers and Arm-PCR amplification of CDR3 regions. Before sequencing, the PCR products went through gel purification. The authors processed their data as follows. Gene usage analysis of CDR3 amino acid clonotypes relied on the 60 or so TRBV and 13 to 15 TRBJ segments identified across samples. Filtered high-quality paired reads were merged into contigs using COPE and FqMerger. Contigs were aligned with BLAST to IMGT TRBV, TRBD and TRBJ reference genes, and CDR3 was defined per IMGT. Highly expanded clones were defined as clonotypes with a frequency above 0.1%. Shannon entropy served as the measure of repertoire diversity, while the Gini coefficient captured V-J evenness. A clonotype was considered public if more than one individual shared it. The raw public reads went through TCRdb reprocessing: fastp at Q25, MiXCR clone calling, in-frame beta chains kept. Each CDR3 protein gets just one entry, which takes the most common genes and DNA from the rows behind it. These V and J calls rely on TCRdb rather than the paper's analysis. Across this sample there are 400,000 to 550,000 distinct CDR3 sequences, with about 16% seen only once. The ten largest make up approximately 12% of the sample.

This entry is derived from a study of regulatory T cells in long-lasting Graves disease (dated by TCRdb to the early 2020s). About the investigation overall: Antithyroid drugs had been taken for less than 3 months by newly diagnosed Graves' disease patients. The study was registered as a clinical trial and conducted in China. TCR sequencing covered around 13 persistent and approximately 20 newly diagnosed Graves' disease patients, around 35 samples in total. Persistent Graves' disease patients were compared with newly diagnosed Graves' disease patients by peripheral blood TCR sequencing and RNA sequencing. General findings and caveats noted by the study authors: A larger number of public clonotypes was shared among persistent patients (under 3,000) than among newly diagnosed patients (roughly 1,000). Peripheral blood alone was examined, since thyroid tissue, which constituted the primary lesion, could not be accessed. The authors acknowledged the small sample size as a limitation that may reduce accuracy. Sequencing and analysis were limited to the TCR beta chain. Compared with newly diagnosed patients, patients with persistent Graves' disease had lower TCR Shannon entropy and fewer highly expanded clones, which suggests clonal expansion.

This specimen's time point label, per the study, means: newly diagnosed GD, antithyroid drugs for less than 3 months. For both TCR sequencing and RNA sequencing, RNA was extracted from PBMCs using TRIzol. Graves' disease was diagnosed according to American Thyroid Association guidelines. Recruitment of patients was carried out at an endocrinology department in Xi'an, China. Each patient gave roughly 8.4 milliliters of peripheral blood, collected in an EDTA anticoagulant tube. PBMCs were isolated by Ficoll Paque Plus density gradient separation without further T cell sorting. An Agilent 2100 Bioanalyzer and agarose gel were used to check RNA quality, while a NanoDrop 2000 measured RNA concentration. This sample also belongs to another study, concerning T cells in Graves' hyperthyroidism and ophthalmopathy. The second source states: Stable Graves' hyperthyroidism was defined as the absence of progression to ophthalmopathy over 18 months of follow-up. Hyperthyroidism patients were aged 18 to 65 years and newly diagnosed, with disease duration of less than 2 months. Patients with uncontrolled infections, other autoimmune diseases, pregnancy or lactation were excluded. Diagnoses were based on clinical symptoms, serum thyroxine and TRAb, thyroid ultrasound and orbital computed tomography. The TCR CDR3 was subjected to a first round of RT-PCR using the HTBI primer set and the Qiagen OneStep RT-PCR kit. Most expanded thyroid clonotypes (frequency above 0.001) were also detected in blood, a finding suggesting that blood repertoires may reflect thyroid immune responses. In cross-validation, a model built on a 13 V-J signature told ophthalmopathy apart from stable hyperthyroidism with roughly 87% sensitivity and 81% to 82% specificity, and in testing the same model reached 80%/75%. In validation, progression to ophthalmopathy was predicted by the model with approximately 67% sensitivity and 72.22% specificity, a median of roughly 6.4 months before onset. To identify distinguishing TCR V-J signatures, a discovery cohort of roughly 100 patients was used, comprising some 45 with Graves' ophthalmopathy and around 60 with stable Graves' hyperthyroidism. Whether ophthalmopathy could be predicted prospectively was tested in an independent validation cohort made up of 18 to 20 hyperthyroidism patients plus 17 patients who later progressed to ophthalmopathy. The roughly 100 discovery patients were divided at random into training and test sets in a 7:3 ratio. Thyroid tissue and blood T-cell repertoires from roughly 6 Graves' hyperthyroidism patients were also compared in the study. After blood sampling, hyperthyroidism patients were treated with methimazole at a starting dose of 30 mg daily, and ophthalmopathy patients were treated with high-dose intravenous methylprednisolone. A second multiplex PCR round built the libraries, followed by size selection and purification. The libraries were sequenced on an Illumina HiSeq2000 using paired-end 100 bp reads. SOAPnuke was used to process the raw data, with reads discarded if the reads contained adapters or uncalled bases, had a mean Phred below 15, or lacked an exact constant-primer or identifier match. COPE v1.2.5 was used to merge high-quality paired reads, and clonotypes were defined as unique nucleotide sequences. Clonotypes were aligned to IMGT TRBV, TRBD and TRBJ reference segments using MiTCR v1.1. Only V-J combinations with frequency above 0.0001, covering about 99% of repertoires, were analysed. The TCS score was defined as the ratio of F50 (clonal expansion) to E x V (chaos), calculated using BLOSUM62-based TCRdist between CDR3 peptides within each V-J. Welch's t-statistics and random forest reduced around 550 V-J features to under 15, which were used in a naive Bayes classifier (R e1071). Sample size was not statistically predetermined, and blinding of investigators to group allocation was not performed. According to the paper, TCR Vbeta CDR3 sequencing was carried out on roughly 130 peripheral blood samples, which came from 40 to 45 ophthalmopathy, 70 to 80 hyperthyroidism and around 17 progressor patients.

This material consisted of peripheral blood mononuclear cells (PBMCs), taken at new diagnosis, from a patient treated with antithyroid drugs. This clonotype was sampled from a woman in her 30s with Graves disease. Donor details come from another sample of the same person, matched by shared clones.

The CDR3 protein: CASSSKRGQLPYERYF. The bases read TGTGCCAGCAGCTCTAAAAGGGGACAGCTTCCCTACGAGCGGTACTTC. The rearranged chain carries TRBV7-9 and TRBJ2-7, with 7 central nucleotides matching TRBD1. Sequences SEHNR (CDR1) and FQNEAQ (CDR2) are obtained from the germline V gene (reference sequence). The CDR3, from cysteine to phenylalanine, totals 16 residues. Only CDR3 DNA remains: 48 bases, in frame from the first base.